One T cell receptor beta chain is described in this entry. In its sample, this clone comes out as medium-sized (0.01 to 0.1%). What antigen it recognizes has not been identified. The input lacks base qualities; no much larger clone sits a single base away. The sample's treatment or condition, from its label and the paper: suppressive antiretroviral therapy. As a nonspecific positive control representing the CD4+ T cell repertoire, cells were stimulated with anti-CD3/anti-CD28 magnetic beads. CD4+ T cells that responded were sorted based on upregulation of both CD40 ligand and CD69. HIV-1-infected adults in whom suppressive ART had been started during chronic infection were enrolled as participants. Plasma HIV-1 RNA had been undetectable (below 50 copies/mL) in participants for at least 4 years. To be included, a participant needed positive CMV serology and a CD4+ T cell count above 400 cells/uL. Before stimulation, PBMCs were isolated using density centrifugation and then depleted of CD8+ T cells. For under 20 hours, the CD8-depleted PBMCs were stimulated with anti-CD28/CD49d costimulation, a CD40-blocking antibody, and enfuvirtide to prevent new infections. Cell sorting was performed on a Beckman Coulter MoFlo Legacy or XDP sorter, and dead cells were excluded with propidium iodide. For samples with more than one million cells, genomic DNA was extracted with the QIAamp DNA Mini Kit, and for all other samples the Quick-DNA Microprep Kit was used.

TCRbeta repertoires were sequenced from genomic DNA with the immunoSEQ hsTCRB assay version 4 in survey mode. Genomic DNA was diluted to 8.5 to 10 ng/uL, using up to 1 ug per sample for TCRbeta sequencing. In the authors' own workflow: TCRbeta data were analyzed in ImmunoSeq Analyzer 3.0, with diversity computed on productive nucleotide rearrangements. Using the Immunarch R package, lower-bound TCR diversity was estimated with the improved Chao index and clonality was estimated with the Gini coefficient. Nucleotide rearrangements that differed but encoded the same CDR3beta amino acid sequence were counted as separate clonotypes. Differential abundance analysis found TCRbeta sequences that were significantly enriched in antigen-responding cells compared with anti-CD3/anti-CD28-activated cells. GLIPH2 clustered TCRs by predicted peptide-MHC specificity, both within individual participants and across merged participant data sets. Here the immuneACCESS table is served through TCRdb, limited to in-frame sequences with V and J called. Missing clones are a known gap in these copies; in checked studies unresolved V genes cover under half, and the rest lacks a known reason. V, J and clone size are taken as reported in that table, and D and trimming were inferred from the DNA itself. The sample records tens of thousands of clones, roughly 90% of which are singletons. The ten top clones hold 1.8% of the sample.

The data were obtained in a study of persistence of HIV-infected CD4 T cells (dated by TCRdb to 2018 to 2021). Regarding the research as a whole: The median time the participants had spent on suppressive ART was over 7 years. Peripheral blood samples of up to roughly 200 mL were collected at multiple time points, except for a couple of participants, who underwent leukapheresis at a single time point. Anti-CD3/anti-CD28 stimulation activated a higher proportion of cells, with a lower memory fraction, than antigen stimulation. In the cross-participant TCR cluster analysis, about 8 participants were included for CMV and roughly 7 participants were included for Gag. CMV- and HIV-1 Gag-responding CD4+ T cells were isolated from ART-treated individuals so that antigen-driven clonal expansion of HIV-1-infected cells could be examined. TCRbeta sequencing assessed the clonality of all cells in each sorted population, while proviral sequencing assessed the clonality of infected cells. General study outcomes and caveats: Degenerate expanded CDR3beta sequences were enriched in antigen-responding cells, suggesting convergent selection of CD4+ responses to CMV and Gag. TCRbeta richness in CMV- and Gag-responding cells was significantly lower than in anti-CD3/anti-CD28-responding cells; CMV-responding cells had higher oligoclonality than CD3/CD28-stimulated and Gag-responding cells. Only a small number of individuals took part in the study, and the range of antigens tested was limited. Bulk TCR analyses could not be limited to the rare CMV-responding cells that actually contained HIV-1 proviruses. A correlation was observed between TCR oligoclonality and proviral oligoclonality within the same sorted populations.

At the junction V is shortened by 5 bases and J by 7 bases; bases outside the gene matches: 7. The CDR1 and CDR2 encoded by the germline V gene are MDHEN and SYDVKM. CDR3 length: 14 amino acids, cysteine to phenylalanine. The DNA shown is the 42-base CDR3, in frame from base 1. The specimen was CD4+ T cells sorted from PBMCs after roughly 18-hour stimulation, collected from a patient who received antiretroviral therapy. The meaning of the sample's cell subset or site label: CD40L+CD69+ CD4 T cells responding to anti-CD3/anti-CD28 beads, representing the overall repertoire. The sequence joins TRBV28 to TRBJ1-2; 10 bases in the junction line up with TRBD1. The receptor comes from an adult man with HIV who was CMV-seropositive. The sequence in DNA is TGTGCCAGCAGTGTGGACAGGGGGACGGGTGGCTACACCTTC. The resulting protein is CASSVDRGTGGYTF.